One sample yielded the 28 T cell receptor beta chains listed below, sequenced in a study of cytomegalovirus exposure and HLA in healthy donors. This PCR relied on a set of 60 Vbeta primers and 13 Jbeta primers. Profiling relied on immunoSEQ multiplex PCR, and the TCRdb table lists in-frame clones only, not all of them. The data contain fewer than 250,000 clones, about 80% of them singletons. Sequenced sample: PBMCs. These receptor sequences come from a male donor in good health and CMV-seronegative.

This clone was counted between two and nine times. J is TRBJ2-1 and V is TRBV6-4; 7 bases agree with TRBD1. The V and J ends lost 4 bases and 8 bases, in that order; junction bases with no gene match: 11. Germline CDR1 reads MRHNA; CDR2 reads SNTAGT. The CDR3 runs to 15 residues. The CDR3 DNA reads TGTGCCAGCAGTGCACTAAAGACAGGGAGTGATGAGCAGTTCTTC. Protein: CASSALKTGSDEQFF.

The DNA for the CDR3 is TGTGCCAGCAGCTTCATGGGACAGGTGGACACAGATACGCAGTATTTT. Its translation: CASSFMGQVDTDTQYF. The chain has TRBV11-1 and TRBJ2-3, with 8 bases aligning to TRBD1. Trimming took 3 bases from V and 2 from J; bases not matched to a gene: 7. The CDR3 has 16 residues. The germline gives CDR1 SGHAT, CDR2 FQDESV (reference sequence).

This chain uses TRBV7-9 with TRBJ1-4, with 10 bases matching TRBD1. Germline assignment: CDR1 SEHNR and CDR2 FQNEAQ (reference sequence). With 5 bases clipped from V and 7 bases from J, the junction kept 4 bases outside the gene matches. The CDR3 spans 14 residues. CDR3 residues: CASSPGTGAEKLFF. In DNA form, the CDR3 reads TGTGCCAGCAGCCCCGGGACAGGGGCTGAAAAACTGTTTTTT.

The genes are TRBV25-1 and TRBJ2-5; perhaps TRBD1 as D (6 bases). The CDR3 sequence is 13 residues long. Trimming shortened V by 4 bases and J by 5 bases, and 11 bases separated the two germline ends. Germline-derived CDR1 and CDR2 are MGHDK and SYGVNS. This CDR3 is CASSVTGLETQYF. As DNA, the CDR3 is TGTGCCAGCAGTGTAACAGGGCTCGAGACCCAGTACTTC.

V gene TRBV7-9 combines with J gene TRBJ1-1, with D possibly TRBD1 on 5 matching bases. V was shortened by 5 bases and J by 3 bases, with 13 bases between the two germline ends. The CDR3 runs to 14 residues. Per germline, CDR1 SEHNR and CDR2 FQNEAQ (reference sequence). For the CDR3, the DNA is TGTGCCAGCAGCAGGGACTCCTGGGACACTGAAGCTTTCTTT. Protein: CASSRDSWDTEAFF.

A note on this clone: Other DNA sequences of this sample code for an identical CDR3. The J gene is TRBJ1-1, the V gene TRBV5-1, with D unclear. Deletions cut 2 bases from V and 2 bases from J, with 4 bases between. Germline V CDR1 and CDR2: SGHRS, YFSETQ. The CDR3 has 12 residues. This CDR3 reads CASSFQNTEAFF. The CDR3 nucleotides read TGCGCCAGCAGCTTTCAAAACACTGAAGCTTTCTTT.

This rearrangement joins TRBV29-1 to TRBJ2-1; the match to TRBD2 covers 10 bases. The V segment lost 4 bases and the J segment 3 bases; nucleotides outside the gene matches: 3. From germline, CDR1 is SQVTM and CDR2 ANQGSEA. This CDR3 has 14 residues. CDR3 protein: CSVAGTSDYNEQFF. Here the CDR3 DNA reads TGCAGCGTTGCGGGGACTAGCGACTACAATGAGCAGTTCTTC.

The chain is built from TRBV5-1 and TRBJ1-4; 10 nucleotides align to TRBD1. The CDR3 runs to 14 residues. V dropped 4 bases and J dropped 6; count of bases not matched to a gene: 3. The germline V gene encodes CDR1 SGHRS and CDR2 YFSETQ. The CDR3: CASSPGTGDEKLFF. The CDR3 DNA reads TGCGCCAGCAGCCCAGGGACAGGGGATGAAAAACTGTTTTTT.

The V and J genes are TRBV6-5 and TRBJ2-1; 12 bases fit TRBD2. The CDR3 extends over 15 amino acids. The V gene end was trimmed by 5 bases and the J gene end by 4 bases; junction bases not matched to a gene: 3. Germline CDR1 reads MNHEY; CDR2 reads SVGAGI. CDR3 sequence: CASSASGGEYNEQFF. The CDR3 nucleotides read TGTGCCAGCAGTGCTAGCGGGGGGGAGTACAATGAGCAGTTCTTC.

The V and J genes are TRBV10-3 and TRBJ1-1, with D possibly TRBD1 on 6 matching bases. Germline V gene data show CDR1 as ENHRY and CDR2 as SYGVKD. The length of the CDR3 is 17 residues. The germline V and J ends were trimmed by 4 bases and 0 bases, with 18 bases remaining between them. CDR3 DNA sequence: TGTGCCATCAGTGTCTCAGGGGTAGTAAGCATGAACACTGAAGCTTTCTTT. This codes for CAISVSGVVSMNTEAFF.

Turning to this clone: The junction and the germline gene differ at one end; a read error may be behind it. This chain links TRBV7-7 with TRBJ1-1; D uncertain. The length of the CDR3 is 13 residues. Germline CDR1 reads SSHAT; CDR2 reads FNYEAQ (reference sequence). The CDR3 protein is CASSLSEDTEAFF. As DNA, the CDR3 is TGTGCTAGCAGCTTATCCGAGGACACTGAAGCTTTCTTT.

The genes are TRBV7-2 and TRBJ2-3, with 12 nucleotides matching TRBD2. The CDR3 contains 19 residues. Germline values: CDR1 SGHTA, CDR2 FQGNSA. J was trimmed by 2 bases and V by 4 bases; bases with no gene match: 13. CDR3 amino acids: CASSSLLAGGFLPTDTQYF. DNA of the CDR3: TGTGCCAGCAGCTCACTTCTAGCGGGAGGGTTCTTGCCCACAGATACGCAGTATTTT.

The rearrangement uses TRBV6-5 and TRBJ1-2, with a weak D call TRBD1 (5 bases). Trimming took off 2 bases at V and 6 bases at J, with 13 bases between the two ends. This CDR3 is built from 14 residues. Germline CDR1 is MNHEY and CDR2 is SVGAGI. Here the CDR3 DNA reads TGTGCCAGCAGTTACGGGGGAGGTGCGAATGGCTACACCTTC. Encoded protein: CASSYGGGANGYTF.

For this clone: The junction departs from germline at one end; a sequencing error may be responsible. The rearrangement uses TRBV2 and TRBJ2-1, with TRBD2 identical over 10 bases. The CDR3 length is 14 residues. Germline values: CDR1 SNHLY, CDR2 FYNNEI. The CDR3 reads CASSRLAGENGQFF. The CDR3 nucleotides read TGTGCCAGCAGCCGCCTAGCGGGAGAGAATGGGCAGTTCTTC. The full variable domain, its missing parts supplied by reference TRBV2 and TRBJ2-1, is EPEVTQTPSHQVTQMGQEVILRCVPISNHLYFYWYRQILGQKVEFLVSFYNNEISEKSEIFDDQFSVERPDGSNFTLKIRSTKLEDSAMYFCASSRLAGENGQFFGPGTRLTVL.

The V call is TRBV18, the J call TRBJ1-5, with 7 positions matching TRBD1. J lost 3 bases, V lost 5 bases, and 7 bases had no gene match. The V gene's germline CDR1 is KGHSH and CDR2 LQKENI. The CDR3 is 15 residues long. The CDR3 bases are TGTGCCAGCTCAGGAAGGACAGGAGTCAATCAGCCCCAGCATTTT. Residues: CASSGRTGVNQPQHF.

J is TRBJ2-5 and V is TRBV19; 7 bases map to TRBD1. CDR1 LNHDA and CDR2 SQIVND come from the germline V gene (reference sequence). V trimming: 5 bases; J trimming: 4 bases; junction bases outside the gene matches: 4. The CDR3 totals 13 residues. The CDR3 sequence is CASSGDSGETQYF. The CDR3 DNA follows: TGTGCCAGTAGTGGGGACAGCGGAGAGACCCAGTACTTC.

The rearrangement joins TRBV7-9 to TRBJ2-7; 9 positions agree with TRBD1. This CDR3 region has 15 residues. V dropped 4 bases and J dropped 2; count of bases not matched to a gene: 6. Germline CDR1 SEHNR, CDR2 FQNEAQ (reference sequence). CDR3 coding DNA: TGTGCCAGCAGCTCCCGGGACAGGGATCCCTACGAGCAGTACTTC. Residues: CASSSRDRDPYEQYF.

The chain employs TRBV28 and TRBJ2-5; D might be TRBD2 (6 bases). V was cut by 6 bases and J by 5 bases, with 13 bases left in between. CDR3 size: 13 residues. Germline V CDR1 and CDR2: MDHEN, SYDVKM. The CDR3 spells CASSPEGWETQYF. Written as DNA, the CDR3 is TGTGCCAGCAGCCCGGAGGGGTGGGAGACCCAGTACTTC.

Here the CDR3 DNA reads TGCGCCAGCAGCCAAAGTACAGGGGGATCTGATAATTCACCCCTCCACTTT. Its protein is CASSQSTGGSDNSPLHF. The J gene is TRBJ1-6, the V gene TRBV4-3; the match to TRBD1 covers 8 bases. V lost 2 bases and J lost 5; bases outside the gene matches: 8. The CDR3 contains 17 residues. Per the germline V gene, CDR1 is LGHNA and CDR2 is YSLEER.

The genes are TRBV4-3 and TRBJ1-4, with TRBD1 matching over 8 bases. Germline lookup yields CDR1 LGHNA and CDR2 YSLEER. The CDR3 covers 16 residues. Unmatched junction bases numbered 8, after V lost 1 base and J lost 7 bases. The CDR3 DNA is TGCGCCAGCAGCCAAGTCGTGGACAGGGCGGGTGAAAAACTGTTTTTT. As protein: CASSQVVDRAGEKLFF.

This sequence joins TRBV4-1 and TRBJ2-5, with TRBD2 identical over 12 bases. The V gene's germline CDR1 is MGHRA and CDR2 YSYEKL. The CDR3 length is 16 residues. After removal of 5 bases from V and 3 bases from J, the junction contained 7 bases not matched to a gene. CDR3 sequence reads: CASSRRLAGDKETQYF. CDR3 sequence (DNA): TGCGCCAGCAGCAGGAGACTAGCGGGGGATAAAGAGACCCAGTACTTC.

The chain links TRBV7-9 to TRBJ1-1; tentatively, D is TRBD1 (6 bases). Germline V gene sequence: CDR1 SEHNR, CDR2 FQNEAQ (reference sequence). The germline V and J ends were trimmed by 10 bases and 0 bases, with 21 bases remaining between them. The CDR3 extends over 16 amino acids. The CDR3 region has the DNA TGTGCCATCCAGGGGAATTTAGCGTCAATGAACACTGAAGCTTTCTTT. It codes for CAIQGNLASMNTEAFF.

This sequence joins TRBV7-2 and TRBJ2-5; TRBD1 is a possible D gene (7 bases). CDR3 length: 15 amino acids. Germline V CDR1 and CDR2: SGHTA, FQGNSA. The V end lost 1 base, the J end lost 2 bases, and 11 bases lay between the germline ends. DNA of the CDR3: TGTGCCAGCAGCTTAGGTGCGGGACAGCAAGAGACCCAGTACTTC. Encoded protein: CASSLGAGQQETQYF.

J is TRBJ1-3 and V is TRBV28; the match to TRBD1 covers 7 bases. The CDR3 sequence is 14 residues long. The V segment lost 4 bases and the J segment 4 bases; nucleotides outside the gene matches: 4. Germline values: CDR1 MDHEN, CDR2 SYDVKM. As DNA, the CDR3 is TGTGCCAGCAGTTGGCCGGGACAGGGAAACACCATATATTTT. Translation gives CASSWPGQGNTIYF.

CDR3 protein: CASSLEGTVGNTIYF. The CDR3 bases are TGTGCCAGCAGCTTAGAAGGGACAGTAGGAAACACCATATATTTT. The V and J genes are TRBV7-6 and TRBJ1-3; 7 nucleotides match TRBD1. The V gene end was trimmed by 1 base and the J gene end by 4 bases; junction bases not matched to a gene: 4. CDR1 and CDR2 (germline): SGHVS, FNYEAQ. The CDR3 spans 15 residues.

V gene TRBV4-1 combines with J gene TRBJ1-2; 11 nucleotides match TRBD1. Germline CDR1 is MGHRA and CDR2 is YSYEKL. The CDR3 has 17 amino acids. V was pared by 2 bases and J by 2 bases, with 7 bases of the junction left unmatched. CDR3 coding DNA: TGCGCCAGCAGCCAAAGATGGGGACAGGGGGAAAACTATGGCTACACCTTC. This codes for CASSQRWGQGENYGYTF.

The V gene is TRBV6-5, the J gene TRBJ1-6, with 9 bases aligning to TRBD1. With V trimmed by 7 bases and J by 10 bases, 11 bases remained unmatched. The CDR3 totals 15 residues. CDR1 and CDR2 (germline): MNHEY, SVGAGI. For the CDR3, the DNA is TGTGCCAGCACCGAGGGACAGGGATTAGGATCACCCCTCCACTTT. As protein: CASTEGQGLGSPLHF.

This clone has a handful of counts. The CDR3 sequence is CASRRTGEKAFF. CDR3 coding DNA: TGTGCCAGCAGGAGGACAGGGGAAAAAGCTTTCTTT. This chain links TRBV6-5 with TRBJ1-1; 9 nucleotides align to TRBD1. V lost 6 bases, J lost 9 bases, and 5 bases stayed unmatched. The CDR3 has 12 residues. Germline V gene lookup returns CDR1 MNHEY and CDR2 SVGAGI.